This entry is about one T cell receptor (beta chain). The CDR3 sequence is 16 residues long. J was trimmed by 7 bases and V by 2 bases; bases with no gene match: 7. CDR1 is KGHSH, CDR2 LQKENI, per germline. The authors' processing: Amplification of reference gene primers provided the estimated nucleated cell counts. Using immunoSEQ multiplex PCR, the repertoire was profiled, and TCRdb retains in-frame clones only, with some absent. V, J and clone size reflect that table, while D and trimming were determined from the DNA. Altogether about 87,000 clones are present, less than 80% being singletons, with the ten largest covering approximately 4.4%. These data originate in a study of blood T cell repertoires in COVID-19. For the study at large: Whether acute or convalescent, the COVID-19 samples came from the United States, Italy and Spain. T cells, B-cell-depleted T cells, or PBMCs supplied cDNA or gDNA.

The TCR sequence derives from a woman between 50 and 59 years old with acute or convalescent COVID-19. The chain employs TRBV18 and TRBJ2-4; 11 bases match TRBD2. What was sequenced was peripheral blood. This CDR3 reads CASSPSTSGGNNIQYF. As DNA, the CDR3 is TGTGCCAGCTCACCATCAACTAGCGGGGGAAATAACATTCAGTACTTC.